This T cell receptor (beta chain) was obtained from a study of cytomegalovirus exposure and HLA in healthy donors. V shed 5 bases, J shed 2 bases, and the junction held 7 bases outside the gene matches. This CDR3 comprises 15 residues. Per germline, CDR1 SEHNR and CDR2 FQNEAQ (reference sequence). General study points: Researchers counted some 150 TCR beta chains as cytomegalovirus-associated. Within the 120 or so validation repertoires, first-cohort TCR clusters tended to co-occur, according to a later analysis.

With respect to this clone: The antigen remains undetermined.

The donors were part of the validation cohort, which consisted of over a hundred subjects and was separate from the first cohort of around 620 subjects. Generated by immunoSEQ multiplex PCR, the TCRdb table keeps only in-frame clones and is missing some. The table has approximately 160,000 clones, roughly 91% seen once; the top ten hold 3.3%. The gene calls are TRBV7-9 and TRBJ2-3; 7 nucleotides match TRBD1. The source of this sequence is a woman in her late teens or twenties in good health and CMV-seropositive. Sequenced input: PBMCs. In DNA form, the CDR3 reads TGTGCCAGCAGCATCCGGACAGGCCTCACAGATACGCAGTATTTT. It codes for CASSIRTGLTDTQYF.